The 25 T cell receptor beta chains in this list originate from one sample, sequenced in a study of blood T cells in healthy people across ages. It was with a sample-barcoded 5' primer and a J-beta primer mix that a second PCR of roughly 7 to 12 cycles was run. TCRdb reanalysed the 5' RACE reads using MiXCR and keeps one entry per CDR3 protein. The sample has 500,000 to 700,000 distinct CDR3 sequences, under 30% seen once. Sequences were obtained from blood. These receptors all stem from a woman of 80 years or more in good health.

There are many counts of this clonotype. The J gene is TRBJ2-3, the V gene TRBV4-3; D is ambiguous. Germline V CDR1 and CDR2: LGHNA, YSLEER. This CDR3 region has 14 residues. The ends were cut back, 0 bases at V and 1 base at J, with 5 bases in the middle. This chain's CDR3 is CASSQEWGTDTQYF. The CDR3 DNA sequence: TGCGCCAGCAGCCAAGAGTGGGGCACAGATACGCAGTATTTT.

This clonotype was seen at least ten times. The chain links TRBV12-3 or TRBV12-4 to TRBJ2-3, with a possible D match to TRBD2 (6 bases). V was cut by 1 base and J by 2 bases, with 10 bases left in between. CDR3 length: 15 residues. The CDR3 reads CASSLGSGSTDTQYF. In DNA form, the CDR3 reads TGTGCCAGCAGTTTAGGTAGCGGCTCCACAGATACGCAGTATTTT.

Ten or more counts support this clonotype. V is TRBV9 and J is TRBJ2-3; D assignment may be TRBD1 or TRBD2 (5 bases each). Germline loops: CDR1 SGDLS, CDR2 YYNGEE. With 4 bases removed from V and 6 bases from J, the gap between germline ends came to 21 bases. This CDR3 region has 16 residues. CDR3 sequence reads: CASSPAAGTHQDTQYF. The CDR3 DNA sequence: TGTGCCAGCAGCCCAGCCGCCGGGACCCACCAGGATACGCAGTATTTT.

To note about this clonotype: One base away lies a much larger clone, so this may be a sequencing read error. V and J are TRBV20-1 and TRBJ2-1, with TRBD1 identical over 12 bases. Unmatched junction bases numbered 18, after V lost 1 base and J lost 11 bases. Germline assignment: CDR1 DFQATT and CDR2 SNEGSKA (reference sequence). The CDR3 consists of 18 residues. CDR3 sequence: CSARGTTGTGGVRNKQFF. The CDR3 DNA sequence: TGCAGTGCTAGAGGGACCACCGGGACAGGGGGCGTGAGGAATAAGCAGTTCTTC.

The sample holds a few counts of this clonotype. The chain links TRBV15 to TRBJ1-5, with D possibly TRBD1 on 5 matching bases. V lost 0 bases to trimming and J lost 5 bases, with 17 bases between them. Germline lookup yields CDR1 LNHNV and CDR2 YYDKDF (reference sequence). The CDR3 runs to 17 residues. As DNA, the CDR3 is TGTGCCACCAGCAGAGATTTTGCAGGGAGGAACGATCAGCCCCAGCATTTT. Encoded protein: CATSRDFAGRNDQPQHF.

As regards this clonotype: Since a much larger clone is just one base distant, this may be a read error. The genes are TRBV4-3 and TRBJ2-7, with 10 bases matching TRBD1. This CDR3 comprises 15 residues. Per the germline V gene, CDR1 is LGHNA and CDR2 is YSLEER. Here the CDR3 DNA reads TGCGTCAGCAGCCAAGCCCTCGGACAGGGGGACGAGCAGTACTTC. It codes for CVSSQALGQGDEQYF.

This clonotype has only a few counts. This rearrangement joins TRBV7-2 to TRBJ1-1; tentative D call: TRBD1 (5 bases). V lost 1 base and J lost 5, with 14 bases in between. Germline V gene data show CDR1 as SGHTA and CDR2 as FQGNSA. This CDR3 comprises 15 residues. CDR3 sequence: CASSLVQGAGTEAFF. The CDR3 DNA sequence: TGTGCCAGCAGCTTAGTGCAGGGAGCGGGAACTGAAGCTTTCTTT.

This clonotype was found once. The chain joins TRBV5-1 to TRBJ1-3, with a possible D match to TRBD1 (5 bases). The CDR3 is made up of 16 amino acids. Germline CDR1 reads SGHRS; CDR2 reads YFSETQ. V lost 0 bases and J 0 bases, leaving 10 bases between the germline ends. The CDR3 region has the DNA TGCGCCAGCAGCTTGGGGGGACCTATCTCTGGAAACACCATATATTTT. This encodes CASSLGGPISGNTIYF.

The chain employs TRBV12-3 or TRBV12-4 and TRBJ2-5, with 12 bases aligning to TRBD1. The CDR3 runs to 15 residues. J was trimmed by 4 bases and V by 5 bases; bases with no gene match: 5. CDR3 amino acids: CASSRDRGRRETQYF. The CDR3 DNA reads as TGTGCCAGCAGTCGGGACAGGGGGCGCAGAGAGACCCAGTACTTC.

This clonotype was counted many times. The V call is TRBV5-1, the J call TRBJ2-1, with 15 bases lining up with TRBD2. The CDR3 has 17 amino acids. With 4 bases clipped from V and 2 bases from J, the junction kept 4 bases outside the gene matches. Germline CDR1 is SGHRS and CDR2 is YFSETQ. The CDR3 reads CASSGLAGGPTYNEQFF. In DNA, the CDR3 is TGCGCCAGCAGCGGACTAGCGGGGGGGCCCACCTACAATGAGCAGTTCTTC. The full variable domain, with the rest looked up from reference TRBV5-1 and TRBJ2-1, is KAGVTQTPRYLIKTRGQQVTLSCSPISGHRSVSWYQQTPGQGLQFLFEYFSETQRNKGNFPGRFSGRQFSNSRSEMNVSTLELGDSALYLCASSGLAGGPTYNEQFFGPGTRLTVL.

This clonotype came up many times. The rearrangement uses TRBV20-1 and TRBJ2-3; D is ambiguous. The CDR3 has 16 residues. CDR1 is DFQATT and CDR2 is SNEGSKA in the germline V gene (reference sequence). The V and J ends lost 3 bases and 2 bases respectively, with 18 bases between them. In nucleotides, the CDR3 is TGCAGTGCTAGGCCCGCCTCTGGGCGGAACACAGATACGCAGTATTTT. As protein: CSARPASGRNTDTQYF.

Many counts were recorded for this clonotype. The V call is TRBV2, the J call TRBJ2-1, with 8 bases aligning to TRBD2. Losses at the gene ends were 2 bases for V and 2 bases for J; bases not matched to a gene: 8. This CDR3 has 17 residues. The germline CDR1 and CDR2 sequences are SNHLY and FYNNEI. CDR3 nucleotide sequence: TGTGCCAGCAGTGAACTCGTCCAGCGGGGGCCCTACAATGAGCAGTTCTTC. Translation: CASSELVQRGPYNEQFF.

V usage is TRBV7-2 and J usage is TRBJ2-5; 12 bases match TRBD2. With V trimmed by 1 base and J by 2 bases, 5 bases remained unmatched. CDR1 SGHTA and CDR2 FQGNSA come from the germline V gene. The CDR3 has 17 residues. This CDR3 reads CASSLVASGRGQETQYF. The CDR3 DNA follows: TGTGCCAGCAGCTTAGTGGCTAGCGGGAGGGGACAAGAGACCCAGTACTTC. Drawing the rest from reference TRBV7-2 and TRBJ2-5, the complete variable domain is GAGVSQSPSNKVTEKGKDVELRCDPISGHTALYWYRQSLGQGLEFLIYFQGNSAPDKSGLPSDRFSAERTGGSVSTLTIQRTQQEDSAVYLCASSLVASGRGQETQYFGPGTRLLVL.

This clonotype was seen a handful of times. The chain recombines TRBV30 with TRBJ1-1; D remains ambiguous. This CDR3 region has 14 residues. Trimming stripped 0 bases from V and 9 bases from J, with 17 bases between. Per germline, CDR1 GTSNPN and CDR2 SVGIG (reference sequence). This chain's CDR3 is CAWSVQYGSRKAFF. The CDR3 region has the DNA TGTGCCTGGAGTGTACAGTACGGATCGAGGAAAGCTTTCTTT. Full variable domain (remainder filled in from reference TRBV30 and TRBJ1-1): SQTIHQWPATLVQPVGSPLSLECTVEGTSNPNLYWYRQAAGRGLQLLFYSVGIGQISSEVPQNLSASRPQDRQFILSSKKLLLSDSGFYLCAWSVQYGSRKAFFGQGTRLTVV.

This clonotype has only a few counts. The V call is TRBV6-2 or TRBV6-3, the J call TRBJ1-2, with 7 bases matching TRBD1. The CDR3 loop spans 14 amino acids. V trimming: 5 bases; J trimming: 5 bases; junction bases outside the gene matches: 8. Germline V gives CDR1 MNHEY, CDR2 SVGEGT. The CDR3 loop reads CASSSLGQPYGYTF. As DNA, the CDR3 is TGTGCCAGCAGTAGCCTGGGACAGCCTTATGGCTACACCTTC.

Details on this clonotype: This may arise from a read error, as a much more abundant clone is one base away. The gene calls are TRBV5-1 and TRBJ2-1, with TRBD2 matching 9 bases. Germline values: CDR1 SGHRS, CDR2 YFSETQ. The CDR3 sequence is 17 residues long. With 4 bases clipped from V and 8 bases from J, the junction kept 16 bases outside the gene matches. The DNA of the CDR3 is TGCGCCAGCAGCCCCGTCCCTCGCGGGGGGGCTCGGGATGAGCAGTTCTTC. Its protein is CASSPVPRGGARDEQFF.

CDR3 nucleotide sequence: TGTGCCAGCAGTTACGGGACAGGGTCCTCGGGGGCTTTCTTT. It codes for CASSYGTGSSGAFF. The chain recombines TRBV6-5 with TRBJ1-1, with TRBD1 matching over 9 bases. Looked up from germline, CDR1 is MNHEY and CDR2 is SVGAGI. The CDR3 loop spans 14 amino acids. After removal of 2 bases from V and 11 bases from J, the junction contained 9 bases not matched to a gene.

This clonotype was seen a few times. Being one base from a much bigger clone, this may be a read error. The chain recombines TRBV9 with TRBJ2-1, with TRBD1 as a possible D gene (7 bases). From germline, CDR1 is SGDLS and CDR2 YYNGEE. Trimming cost V 4 bases and J 13 bases, with 21 bases left between them. The CDR3 has 14 amino acids. The CDR3 DNA follows: TGTGCCAGCAGCTCACAGGGGAGGCAAGAGACCCAGTTCTTC. Amino acid sequence: CASSSQGRQETQFF.

This chain links TRBV20-1 with TRBJ2-3; the D gene is possibly TRBD2 (6 bases). The CDR3 is 12 amino acids. CDR1 is DFQATT and CDR2 is SNEGSKA in the germline V gene (reference sequence). The chain's CDR3 is CSANEAGDTQYF. CDR3 DNA sequence: TGCAGCGCCAACGAGGCGGGGGATACGCAGTATTTT.

This clonotype was picked up many times. This sequence joins TRBV20-1 and TRBJ2-1; D remains ambiguous. The CDR3 is made up of 12 amino acids. Germline-derived CDR1 and CDR2 are DFQATT and SNEGSKA (reference sequence). The V and J ends lost 6 bases and 5 bases respectively, with 11 bases between them. CDR3 protein: CSASRGDNEQFF. The CDR3 DNA is TGCAGTGCGAGTCGAGGCGACAATGAGCAGTTCTTC.

This clonotype was counted ten times or more. The J gene is TRBJ2-3, the V gene TRBV5-1, with D unclear. Trimming took off 0 bases at V and 0 bases at J, with 8 bases between the two ends. This CDR3 is 15 amino acids long. Germline V gene sequence: CDR1 SGHRS, CDR2 YFSETQ. The CDR3 DNA reads TGCGCCAGCAGCTTGGACGGATATAGCACAGATACGCAGTATTTT. Protein sequence: CASSLDGYSTDTQYF.

In this sample, this clonotype turned up a few times. This could be a read error, since a much larger clone is one nucleotide away. This rearrangement joins TRBV11-2 to TRBJ2-7; 9 nucleotides align to TRBD2. The J call may be in error: the DNA end matches TRBJ2-5 better. Germline V gene data show CDR1 as SGHAT and CDR2 as FQNNGV. The CDR3 is made up of 14 amino acids. The CDR3 reads CASSGVAGVETQYF. In nucleotides, the CDR3 is TGTGCCAGCAGCGGGGTAGCGGGGGTAGAGACCCAGTACTTC.

This clonotype came up many times. This chain connects TRBV5-8 to TRBJ2-1, with 7 bases matching TRBD1. V lost 3 bases and J lost 6; bases outside the gene matches: 3. Germline V gene sequence: CDR1 SGHTS, CDR2 YDEGEE. The CDR3 totals 13 residues. CDR3 coding DNA: TGTGCCAGCAGCTCGGGACAGTTCAATGAGCAGTTCTTC. It yields the protein CASSSGQFNEQFF.

The chain joins TRBV20-1 to TRBJ2-2, with TRBD1 as a possible D gene (6 bases). The CDR3 runs to 14 residues. The germline gives CDR1 DFQATT, CDR2 SNEGSKA (reference sequence). Between the trimmed V and J ends, which lost 0 bases and 5 bases, there was a span of 10 bases. CDR3 sequence: CSARDLGTTGELFF. In nucleotides, the CDR3 is TGCAGTGCTAGAGATTTAGGGACAACCGGGGAGCTGTTTTTT.

As for this clonotype: This may stem from a read error, because a much larger clone lies one nucleotide away. The chain uses TRBV20-1 and TRBJ2-1, with D tentatively TRBD1 (6 bases). The assigned J gene may be wrong: the sequence end matches TRBJ2-7 better. This CDR3 contains 15 residues. Germline lookup yields CDR1 DFQATT and CDR2 SNEGSKA (reference sequence). The CDR3 bases are TGCAGTGCTAGAGAGGGGGCGAGCTCCTACAATGAGCAGTACTTC. Residues: CSAREGASSYNEQYF.